This T cell receptor beta chain is from a study of T cell repertoires in cytomegalovirus infection. About the research overall: It was the public TCR beta signatures that indicated both CMV infection and matching HLA type. Study results and limitations: Pooled public TCR beta family frequency picked out CMV carriers with the relevant HLA. HLA-C-restricted TCR beta clonotypes specific for CMV led the ex vivo response.

TCRdb fed the reads into MiXCR, producing one record per CDR3 protein. The data contain approximately 770,000 distinct CDR3 sequences, almost 30% of them seen just once; the ten biggest clones take up around 14%. There are a few counts of this clonotype. Its specificity is unknown. This TCR came from a human donor in good health (CMV status not recorded). Some clones in this sample may be carry-over from other donors' samples. Sequencing used cultured CD8+ T cells from PBMCs, obtained from culture after CMV antigen stimulation.

CDR3 region: CASSPGQGLNEKLFF. The DNA of the CDR3 is TGTGCCAGCAGCCCCGGACAGGGCCTTAATGAAAAACTGTTTTTT. This rearrangement joins TRBV7-6 to TRBJ1-4; 8 nucleotides match TRBD1. The CDR3 runs to 15 residues. Looked up from germline, CDR1 is SGHVS and CDR2 is FNYEAQ. The trim removed 5 bases at V and 4 bases at J, leaving 6 bases unmatched.